The clone carrying this T cell receptor (beta chain) showed up just a few times. These data are taken from a study of blood T cell repertoires in COVID-19. The authors' processing: Amplifying reference gene primers gave estimates of nucleated cell counts. Clones were read by immunoSEQ multiplex PCR, and TCRdb kept only the in-frame ones, dropping some. The DNA gave D and trimming, while V, J and clone size come from that table. In the table there are approximately 220,000 clones, 70% to 90% of which are singletons. The CDR3 has 14 residues. V was cut by 5 bases and J by 11 bases, with 18 bases left in between. Germline V lookup: CDR1 SGHAT, CDR2 FQNNGV.

Sequencing was done on a sample of PBMCs or T cells enriched from blood (not recorded which). The gene calls are TRBV11-2 and TRBJ2-2; D is unresolved. This receptor was obtained from a woman aged 40 to 50 with acute COVID-19. CDR3 DNA sequence: TGTGCCAGCAGCCTGGAAAGGCTAGGCGGCGAGCTGTTTTTT. Protein sequence: CASSLERLGGELFF.